This T cell receptor beta chain emerged from a study of T cell repertoires in cytomegalovirus infection. Study-level results: It was HLA-C-restricted CMV-specific TCR beta clonotypes that dominated the response ex vivo.

TCRdb analysed the reads with MiXCR anew, one entry per CDR3 protein. The sample has around 490,000 distinct CDR3 sequences; around 27% are singletons. This clonotype showed up just a few times. The antigen remains unidentified. V was cut by 2 bases and J by 2 bases, with 10 bases left in between. The germline V gene has CDR1 MNHEY and CDR2 SVGEGT. The CDR3 contains 14 residues. The gene calls are TRBV6-2 or TRBV6-3 and TRBJ2-7, with D possibly matching TRBD2 (5 bases). This sequence was found in a human donor in good health (CMV status not recorded). Some clones in this sample may be carry-over from other donors' samples. Source material: PBMCs. Written as DNA, the CDR3 is TGTGCCAGCAGTTACGCAGGACTTCCCTACGAGCAGTACTTC. It translates to CASSYAGLPYEQYF.